This T cell receptor (beta chain) was identified during a study of cytomegalovirus exposure and HLA in healthy donors. Study-wide points: A later analysis linked some 17,000 TCR beta sequences to HLA alleles at 0.05 false discovery rate. Among immune exposure information, only CMV serostatus was available.

This clone was picked up a small number of times. Its target is unknown. PCR employed 60 Vbeta and 13 Jbeta primers. Libraries were prepared by immunoSEQ multiplex PCR; TCRdb keeps only in-frame clonotypes and omits some of them. The table includes 210,000 or so clones, around 80% detected once. The junction had 2 bases not matched to a gene; V was cut back by 2 bases and J by 1 base. Germline loops: CDR1 SGHRS, CDR2 YFSETQ. CDR3 length equals 14 residues. The source is a boy aged 2 to 9 in good health and CMV-seronegative. The specimen sequenced was PBMCs. The chain employs TRBV5-1 and TRBJ2-7, with 8 positions matching TRBD1. In DNA form, the CDR3 reads TGCGCCAGCAGCTTCGGACAGGGATCCTACGAGCAGTACTTC. The encoded protein is CASSFGQGSYEQYF.